These 2 T cell receptor beta chains came from one sample sequenced in a study of T cell responses to AZD1222 COVID-19 vaccine. Only in-frame clones appear in the TCRdb table, and some are missing; sequencing was by immunoSEQ multiplex PCR. The repertoire holds some 150,000 clones, with about 88% as singletons. Sample: peripheral blood, taken 28 days after the second AZD1222 dose. The receptors come from an adult who received the AZD1222 COVID-19 vaccine.

The chain is built from TRBV27 and TRBJ2-7; no definite D call. This CDR3 has 9 amino acids. Germline CDR1 MNHEY, CDR2 SMNVEV (reference sequence). The V gene lost 9 bases and the J gene lost 1 base, with 1 base spanning the gap. This chain's CDR3 is CASSYEQYF. The DNA for the CDR3 is TGTGCCAGTTCCTACGAGCAGTACTTC.

This rearrangement joins TRBV20-1 to TRBJ1-3; the D is unclear. With 2 bases removed from V and 1 base from J, the gap between germline ends came to 0 bases. The CDR3 covers 11 residues. Germline CDR1 and CDR2: DFQATT and SNEGSKA (reference sequence). This CDR3 is CSARSGNTIYF. The CDR3 nucleotides read TGCAGTGCTAGATCTGGAAACACCATATATTTT.